This paragraph reports one T cell receptor beta chain. What it binds is unknown. CDR1 and CDR2 from the germline V gene are SQVTM and ANQGSEA. Trimming pared 7 bases from V and 0 bases from J, leaving 9 bases between. The CDR3 runs to 12 residues. Using immunoSEQ multiplex PCR, the repertoire was profiled, and TCRdb retains in-frame clones only, with some absent. The data show about 1.1 million clones, approximately 75% seen once. The record originates from a study of shared clonotypes between healthy human individuals. Findings and limits, study-wide: Naive subsets generally exceeded memory subsets in estimated richness.

This TCR came from a man younger than 35 in good health. Some clones in this sample may be carry-over from other donors' samples. V and J are TRBV29-1 and TRBJ1-1; D call uncertain. Sequencing was carried out using memory CD4+ T cells from PBMCs. As to subset: CD45RA-negative fraction. The DNA for the CDR3 is TGCAGCGCCGGATTCATGAACACTGAAGCTTTCTTT. It yields the protein CSAGFMNTEAFF.